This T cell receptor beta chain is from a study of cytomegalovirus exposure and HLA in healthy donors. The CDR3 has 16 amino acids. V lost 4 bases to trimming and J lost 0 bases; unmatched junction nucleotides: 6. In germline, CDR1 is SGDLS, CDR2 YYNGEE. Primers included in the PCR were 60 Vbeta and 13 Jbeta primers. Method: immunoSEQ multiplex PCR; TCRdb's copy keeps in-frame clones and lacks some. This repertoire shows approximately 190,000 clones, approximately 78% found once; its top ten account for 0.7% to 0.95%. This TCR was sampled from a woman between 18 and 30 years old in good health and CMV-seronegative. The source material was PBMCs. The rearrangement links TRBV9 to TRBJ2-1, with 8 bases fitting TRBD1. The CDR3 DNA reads TGTGCCAGCAGCAGATCCGGACAGGGCTCCTACAATGAGCAGTTCTTC. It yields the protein CASSRSGQGSYNEQFF.